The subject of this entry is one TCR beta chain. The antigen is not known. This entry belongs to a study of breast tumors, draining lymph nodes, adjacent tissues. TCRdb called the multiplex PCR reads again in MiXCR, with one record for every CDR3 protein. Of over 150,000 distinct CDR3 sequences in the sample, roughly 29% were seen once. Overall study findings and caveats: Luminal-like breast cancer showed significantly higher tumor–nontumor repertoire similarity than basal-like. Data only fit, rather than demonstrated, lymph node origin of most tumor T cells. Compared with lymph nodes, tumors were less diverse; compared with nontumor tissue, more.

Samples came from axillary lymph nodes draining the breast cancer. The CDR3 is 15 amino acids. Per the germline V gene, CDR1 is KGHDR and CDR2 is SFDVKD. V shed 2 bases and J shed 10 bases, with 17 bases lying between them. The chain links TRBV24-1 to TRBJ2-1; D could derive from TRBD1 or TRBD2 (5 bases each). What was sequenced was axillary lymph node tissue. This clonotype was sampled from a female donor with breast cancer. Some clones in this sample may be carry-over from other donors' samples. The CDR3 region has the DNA TGTGCCACCAGTGATTCCCGAGGGGTGACCAACGAGCAGTTCTTC. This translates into CATSDSRGVTNEQFF.